This entry is about one TCR beta chain. Source study methods: Amplified reference gene primers provided the basis for estimating nucleated cell counts. Clones were sequenced by immunoSEQ multiplex PCR, and TCRdb holds only the in-frame ones, with some missing. D and trimming come from the DNA, and the V and J calls and clone size come from that table. Of some 250,000 clones listed, around 87% are singletons. Germline CDR1 SNHLY, CDR2 FYNNEI. The CDR3 sequence is 19 residues long. After removal of 3 bases from V and 4 bases from J, the junction contained 16 bases not matched to a gene. This record comes from a study of blood T cell repertoires in COVID-19. About the study: Spain, Italy and the United States supplied samples that represented acute and convalescent COVID-19. Sample material is recorded as cDNA or gDNA derived from T cells, B-cell-depleted T cells, or PBMCs.

The chain recombines TRBV2 with TRBJ2-2; TRBD2 matches 8 bases. The TCR comes from a woman younger than 45 who had recovered from COVID-19. The specimen was peripheral blood. The CDR3 protein is CASSDQYQGGTSGTGELFF. The CDR3 DNA reads as TGTGCCAGCAGTGATCAGTATCAGGGAGGAACTAGCGGCACCGGGGAGCTGTTTTTT.